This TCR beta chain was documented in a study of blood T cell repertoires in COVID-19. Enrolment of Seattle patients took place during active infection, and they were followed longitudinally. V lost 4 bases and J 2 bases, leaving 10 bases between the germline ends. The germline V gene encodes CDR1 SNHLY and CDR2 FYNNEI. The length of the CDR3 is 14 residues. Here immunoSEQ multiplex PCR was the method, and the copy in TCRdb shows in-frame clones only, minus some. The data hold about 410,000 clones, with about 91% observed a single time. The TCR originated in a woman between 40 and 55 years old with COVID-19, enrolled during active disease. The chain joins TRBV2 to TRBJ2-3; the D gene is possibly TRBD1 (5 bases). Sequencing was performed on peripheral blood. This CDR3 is CASSVTVSTDTQYF. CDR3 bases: TGTGCCAGCAGTGTGACAGTTTCCACAGATACGCAGTATTTT.